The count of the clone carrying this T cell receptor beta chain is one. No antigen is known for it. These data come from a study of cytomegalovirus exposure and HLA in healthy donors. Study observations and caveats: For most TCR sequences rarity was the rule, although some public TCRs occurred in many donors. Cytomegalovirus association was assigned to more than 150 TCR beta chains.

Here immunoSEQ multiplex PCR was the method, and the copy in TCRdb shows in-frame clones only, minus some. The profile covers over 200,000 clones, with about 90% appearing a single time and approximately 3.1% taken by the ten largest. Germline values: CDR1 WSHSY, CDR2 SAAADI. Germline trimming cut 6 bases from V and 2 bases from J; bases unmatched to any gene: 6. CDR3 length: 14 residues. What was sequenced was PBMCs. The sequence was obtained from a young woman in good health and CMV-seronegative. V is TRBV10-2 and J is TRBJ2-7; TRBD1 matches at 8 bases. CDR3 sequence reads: CASRAGTGPYEQYF. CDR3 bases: TGCGCCAGCAGAGCCGGGACAGGTCCCTACGAGCAGTACTTC.